This TCR beta chain is drawn from a study of blood T cell repertoires in COVID-19. Across the whole study: Samples came from the United States, Italy and Spain, spanning acute and convalescent COVID-19.

Produced via immunoSEQ multiplex PCR; TCRdb's table is partial and in-frame only. The sample includes 25,000 to 30,000 clones, 85% to 90% of them seen just once. Germline CDR1 MDHEN, CDR2 SYDVKM. Trimming cost V 3 bases and J 2 bases, with 5 bases left between them. The CDR3 extends over 12 amino acids. Sequenced: peripheral blood. The V and J genes are TRBV28 and TRBJ2-7; no clear D gene. This clonotype was sampled from a human donor with acute or convalescent COVID-19. The donor label of this sample is uncertain. CDR3 residues: CASSLSTYEQYF. DNA for the CDR3: TGTGCCAGCAGTTTGAGTACCTACGAGCAGTACTTC. Supplemented by reference TRBV28 and TRBJ2-7, the full variable domain reads DVKVTQSSRYLVKRTGEKVFLECVQDMDHENMFWYRQDPGLGLRLIYFSYDVKMKEKGDIPEGYSVSREKKERFSLILESASTNQTSMYLCASSLSTYEQYFGPGTRLTVT.